What follows is one T cell receptor beta chain and its context. The source of the sample is a study of blood T cell repertoires in COVID-19. Germline V lookup: CDR1 SGHNT, CDR2 YYREEE (reference sequence). V shed 4 bases and J shed 1 base, with 8 bases lying between them. This CDR3 region has 13 residues. The method was immunoSEQ multiplex PCR; TCRdb's version includes in-frame clones alone and lacks a portion of them. The sample contains roughly 250,000 clones, 82% of which appear only once. The genes are TRBV5-4 and TRBJ1-1; tentatively, D is TRBD1 (6 bases). The TCR comes from a woman at least 80 years old with active or convalescent COVID-19. The specimen sequenced was peripheral blood. As DNA, the CDR3 is TGTGCCAGCAGCACAGGGAGGAACACTGAAGCTTTCTTT. Protein: CASSTGRNTEAFF. The variable domain in full, completed from reference TRBV5-4 and TRBJ1-1, reads ETGVTQSPTHLIKTRGQQVTLRCSSQSGHNTVSWYQQALGQGPQFIFQYYREEENGRGNFPPRFSGLQFPNYSSELNVNALELDDSALYLCASSTGRNTEAFFGQGTRLTVV.